This T cell receptor beta chain derives from a study of T cell responses to AZD1222 COVID-19 vaccine. Study-wide points: Vaccine-related CD4 TCRs covered spike, predominating at 160-218 and 743-854.

Only in-frame clones appear in the TCRdb table, and some are missing; sequencing was by immunoSEQ multiplex PCR. The sample carries 150,000 to 200,000 clones, over 80% recorded once. Germline V gene data show CDR1 as MNHEY and CDR2 as SVGAGI. Trimming stripped 0 bases from V and 2 bases from J, with 1 base between. This CDR3 contains 12 residues. Remarks on this clone: Its cognate antigen is unknown.

The sample was peripheral blood, taken on day 0 of MenACWY control vaccination. The V and J genes are TRBV6-5 and TRBJ1-2; D is undetermined. The TCR sequence derives from an adult in good health. CDR3 DNA sequence: TGTGCCAGCAGTTACTCCAACTATGGCTACACCTTC. As protein: CASSYSNYGYTF.